The 7 T cell receptor beta chains below were found in one sample sequenced in a study of spatial heterogeneity in lung cancer. Each CDR3 protein is one row after TCRdb ran MiXCR on the 5' RACE reads. The repertoire has about 87,000 distinct CDR3 sequences, approximately 19% of them found once; the top ten carry 20% to 25%. Specified time point: blood at routine non-recurrence follow-up after resection. The sample was PBMCs, taken at follow-up. Source of these receptors: a male donor with early-stage non-small cell lung cancer.

The chain employs TRBV4-3 and TRBJ1-2, with a tentative D call TRBD1 (6 bases). V was clipped by 8 bases and J by 6 bases, with 10 bases between them. CDR1 LGHNA and CDR2 YSLEER come from the germline V gene. The CDR3 has 11 residues. The CDR3 coding sequence is TGCGCCAGCCAAAACAGGGATGGCTACACCTTC. This sequence encodes CASQNRDGYTF.

In this sample, this clonotype turned up a few times. The rearrangement uses TRBV11-2 and TRBJ1-1; no firm D call. The CDR3 sequence is 15 residues long. The V and J ends lost 2 bases and 4 bases respectively, with 14 bases between them. The germline CDR1 and CDR2 sequences are SGHAT and FQNNGV. In nucleotides, the CDR3 is TGTGCCAGCAGCTTAAGGAGGGCGGAGGGCACTGAAGCTTTCTTT. It yields the protein CASSLRRAEGTEAFF.

This clonotype has more than one count but fewer than ten. The V gene is TRBV20-1, the J gene TRBJ1-3; 9 bases line up with TRBD1. Germline loops: CDR1 DFQATT, CDR2 SNEGSKA (reference sequence). J was trimmed by 2 bases and V by 4 bases; bases with no gene match: 0. This CDR3 comprises 13 residues. CDR3 DNA sequence: TGCAGTGCTAACAGGGGGCCTGGAAACACCATATATTTT. This codes for CSANRGPGNTIYF.

This chain joins TRBV2 and TRBJ2-1, with TRBD2 matching over 7 bases. Per germline, CDR1 SNHLY and CDR2 FYNNEI. CDR3 length: 15 residues. With V trimmed by 4 bases and J by 3 bases, 6 bases remained unmatched. The CDR3 coding sequence is TGTGCCAGCAGTGTGGAGCGGGACTACTACAATGAGCAGTTCTTC. Translating gives CASSVERDYYNEQFF.

The chain couples TRBV20-1 to TRBJ1-4, with a possible D match to TRBD1 (5 bases). The CDR3 has 14 residues. The germline gives CDR1 DFQATT, CDR2 SNEGSKA (reference sequence). Deletions cut 3 bases from V and 3 bases from J, with 11 bases between. The CDR3 reads CSARMGGANEKLFF. The DNA of the CDR3 is TGCAGTGCTAGGATGGGGGGAGCTAATGAAAAACTGTTTTTT.

CDR3: CASSGVNQPQHF. The CDR3 nucleotides read TGTGCCAGCAGTGGAGTGAATCAGCCCCAGCATTTT. The chain is built from TRBV2 and TRBJ1-5; D gene uncertain. The CDR3 spans 12 residues. Germline V gives CDR1 SNHLY, CDR2 FYNNEI. Trimming removed 4 bases from V and 4 bases from J, with 5 bases in between.

V and J are TRBV5-4 and TRBJ1-5; 7 bases map to TRBD1. The germline V gene has CDR1 SGHNT and CDR2 YYREEE (reference sequence). The CDR3 loop spans 19 amino acids. The V segment lost 3 bases and the J segment 0 bases; nucleotides outside the gene matches: 15. The CDR3 loop is CASSCSGTAPTYSNQPQHF. CDR3 nucleotides: TGTGCCAGCAGCTGTTCCGGGACAGCGCCGACTTATAGCAATCAGCCCCAGCATTTT.